This TCR beta chain appears in the sequencing data of a study of T cell responses to AZD1222 COVID-19 vaccine. General study findings and limits: There were mostly white British donors and more females than males, and clonal diversity was possibly underestimated.

Some clones are missing from TCRdb's copy, which holds only in-frame ones; the method was immunoSEQ multiplex PCR. The sample has around 97,000 clones, 90% seen once. Concerning this clone: Its antigen is unidentified.

The ends were cut back, 1 base at V and 1 base at J, with 8 bases in the middle. Per the germline V gene, CDR1 is SEHNR and CDR2 is FQNEAQ (reference sequence). This CDR3 has 14 residues. The TCR was taken from an adult in good health. The chain recombines TRBV7-9 with TRBJ2-7; unclear D gene. The sample here was peripheral blood, taken on day 0 of AZD1222 vaccination. CDR3 bases: TGTGCCAGCAGCTTAGTGGCTAGATCCTACGAGCAGTACTTC. Translation: CASSLVARSYEQYF.